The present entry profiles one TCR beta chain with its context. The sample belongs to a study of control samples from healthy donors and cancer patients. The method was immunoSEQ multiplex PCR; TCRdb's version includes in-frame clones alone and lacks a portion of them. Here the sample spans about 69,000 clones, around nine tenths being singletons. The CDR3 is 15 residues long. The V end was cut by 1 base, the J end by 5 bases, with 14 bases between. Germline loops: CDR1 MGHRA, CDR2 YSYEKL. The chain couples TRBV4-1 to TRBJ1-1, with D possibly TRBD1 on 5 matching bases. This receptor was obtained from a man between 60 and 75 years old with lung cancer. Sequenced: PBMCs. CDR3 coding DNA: TGCGCCAGCAGCCAAGTGCAGGGCCCCGGTACTGAAGCTTTCTTT. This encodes CASSQVQGPGTEAFF.